The 5 T cell receptor beta chains below come from one sample, sequenced in a study of blood T cells in healthy people across ages (dated by TCRdb to between 2014 and 2017). Library preparation employed 5' RACE. Data came from an Illumina HiSeq 2500. A second roughly 7 to 11 cycle PCR used a sample-barcoded 5' primer and a J-beta primer mix. TCRdb itself trimmed the public reads at Q25 with fastp, ran MiXCR and retained productive beta chains. A single entry per CDR3 protein holds the most common genes and DNA from its merged rows. This sample gives about 730,000 distinct CDR3 sequences in total; approximately 43% of them show up just once. The leading ten clones occupy around 20% of the sample. Material for sequencing was blood. The receptors stem from a woman aged 60-75 years in good health.

This clonotype appeared a few times. The rearrangement uses TRBV5-1 and TRBJ2-3; D remains ambiguous. Germline lookup yields CDR1 SGHRS and CDR2 YFSETQ. Trimming took off 5 bases at V and 0 bases at J, with 10 bases between the two ends. The length of the CDR3 is 14 residues. CDR3 sequence (DNA): TGCGCCAGCAGGGGCTCTATCAGCACAGATACGCAGTATTTT. It yields the protein CASRGSISTDTQYF.

The chain has TRBV27 and TRBJ1-1; D remains ambiguous. The CDR3 spans 16 residues. V shed 0 bases and J shed 3 bases, with 14 bases lying between them. Germline values: CDR1 MNHEY, CDR2 SMNVEV (reference sequence). CDR3 nucleotides: TGTGCCAGCAGTTTATCCAGTGGACCGGGCCACACTGAAGCTTTCTTT. This encodes CASSLSSGPGHTEAFF.

This chain connects TRBV9 to TRBJ2-1; TRBD2 might be the D (6 bases). CDR1 is SGDLS and CDR2 is YYNGEE in the germline V gene. The CDR3 spans 15 residues. The germline V and J ends were trimmed by 7 bases and 3 bases, with 17 bases remaining between them. The CDR3 sequence is CASCEEGRDYNEQFF. DNA for the CDR3: TGTGCCAGCTGCGAGGAGGGGCGAGACTACAATGAGCAGTTCTTC.

The J gene is TRBJ1-1, the V gene TRBV7-9; 10 bases map to TRBD1. Trimming removed 7 bases from V and 10 bases from J; junction bases left unmatched: 12. The CDR3 sequence is 14 residues long. Germline loops: CDR1 SEHNR, CDR2 FQNEAQ (reference sequence). CDR3: CASNPGTGAGGAFF. The CDR3 bases are TGTGCCAGCAACCCCGGGACAGGGGCAGGAGGAGCTTTCTTT.

This clonotype appeared a few times. This chain uses TRBV7-9 with TRBJ2-7; D is tentatively TRBD1 or TRBD2 (5 bases each). The CDR3 is 14 residues long. The ends were cut back, 1 base at V and 3 bases at J, with 10 bases in the middle. Germline lookup yields CDR1 SEHNR and CDR2 FQNEAQ (reference sequence). The CDR3 loop reads CASSLGDGHYEQYF. As DNA, the CDR3 is TGTGCCAGCAGCTTAGGGGACGGACACTACGAGCAGTACTTC. Looking up the rest from reference TRBV7-9 and TRBJ2-7 gives the full variable domain: DTGVSQNPRHKITKRGQNVTFRCDPISEHNRLYWYRQTLGQGPEFLTYFQNEAQLEKSRLLSDRFSAERPKGSFSTLEIQRTEQGDSAMYLCASSLGDGHYEQYFGPGTRLTVT.